The clone carrying this TCR beta chain has only a few counts. Its antigen is not identified. This sample was included in a study of cytomegalovirus exposure and HLA in healthy donors. Findings and limits, study-wide: HLA alleles showed associations with 15,000 to 20,000 TCR beta sequences in a later analysis, at a 0.05 false discovery rate. An apparent linkage of common viral pathogens to several of the most significant clusters emerged in a later analysis.

PCR involved 60 Vbeta and 13 Jbeta primers. The assay was immunoSEQ multiplex PCR, and TCRdb's table has in-frame clones only and misses some. The data contain roughly 150,000 clones, around 85% of them singletons. The TCR sequence derives from a male donor in good health and CMV-seronegative. Input material: PBMCs.

The CDR3 DNA reads TGTGCCAGCAGCTTAGGGGCAGGGGGCAGTTCACCCCTCCACTTT. Amino acid sequence: CASSLGAGGSSPLHF. The J gene is TRBJ1-6, the V gene TRBV7-9; 8 bases agree with TRBD1. The V segment lost 1 base and the J segment 9 bases; nucleotides outside the gene matches: 5. Germline assignment: CDR1 SEHNR and CDR2 FQNEAQ (reference sequence). This CDR3 is 15 amino acids long.